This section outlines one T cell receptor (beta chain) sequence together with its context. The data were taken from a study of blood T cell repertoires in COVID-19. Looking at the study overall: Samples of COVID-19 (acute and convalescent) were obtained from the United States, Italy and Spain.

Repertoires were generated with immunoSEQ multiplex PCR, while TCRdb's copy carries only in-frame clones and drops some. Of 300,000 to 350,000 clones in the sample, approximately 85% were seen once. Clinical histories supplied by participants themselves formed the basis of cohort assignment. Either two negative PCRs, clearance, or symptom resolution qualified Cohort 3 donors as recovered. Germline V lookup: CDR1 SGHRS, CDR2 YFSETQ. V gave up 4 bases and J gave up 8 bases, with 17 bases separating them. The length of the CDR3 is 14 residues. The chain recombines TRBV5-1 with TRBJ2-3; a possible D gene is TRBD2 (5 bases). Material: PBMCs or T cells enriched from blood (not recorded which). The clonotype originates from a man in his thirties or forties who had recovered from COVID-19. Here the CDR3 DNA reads TGCGCCAGCAGCCCGTCTCAACTAGAGTCTACGCAGTATTTT. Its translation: CASSPSQLESTQYF.